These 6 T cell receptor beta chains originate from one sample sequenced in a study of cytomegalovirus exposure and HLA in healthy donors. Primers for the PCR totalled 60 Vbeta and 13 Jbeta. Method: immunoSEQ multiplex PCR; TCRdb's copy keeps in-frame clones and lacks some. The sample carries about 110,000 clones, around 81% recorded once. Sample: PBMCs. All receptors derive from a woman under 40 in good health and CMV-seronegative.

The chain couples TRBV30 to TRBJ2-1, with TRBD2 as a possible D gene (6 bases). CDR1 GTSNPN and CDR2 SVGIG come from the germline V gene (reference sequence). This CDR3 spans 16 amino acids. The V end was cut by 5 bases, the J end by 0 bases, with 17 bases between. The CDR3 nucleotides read TGTGCCTGGTCGACTCGGGACTCCCGCTCCTACAATGAGCAGTTCTTC. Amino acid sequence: CAWSTRDSRSYNEQFF.

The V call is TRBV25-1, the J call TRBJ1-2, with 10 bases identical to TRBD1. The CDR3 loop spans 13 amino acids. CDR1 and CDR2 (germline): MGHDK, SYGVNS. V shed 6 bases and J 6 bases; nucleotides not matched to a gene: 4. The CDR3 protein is CASRKTGGHGYTF. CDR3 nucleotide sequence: TGTGCCAGCAGGAAGACAGGGGGCCATGGCTACACCTTC.

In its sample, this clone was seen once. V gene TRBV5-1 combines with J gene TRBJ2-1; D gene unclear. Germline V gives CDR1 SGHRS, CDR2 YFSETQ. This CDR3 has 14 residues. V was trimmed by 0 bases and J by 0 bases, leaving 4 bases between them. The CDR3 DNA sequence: TGCGCCAGCAGCTTGGAGCCCTCCTACAATGAGCAGTTCTTC. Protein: CASSLEPSYNEQFF. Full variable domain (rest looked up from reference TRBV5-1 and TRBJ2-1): KAGVTQTPRYLIKTRGQQVTLSCSPISGHRSVSWYQQTPGQGLQFLFEYFSETQRNKGNFPGRFSGRQFSNSRSEMNVSTLELGDSALYLCASSLEPSYNEQFFGPGTRLTVL.

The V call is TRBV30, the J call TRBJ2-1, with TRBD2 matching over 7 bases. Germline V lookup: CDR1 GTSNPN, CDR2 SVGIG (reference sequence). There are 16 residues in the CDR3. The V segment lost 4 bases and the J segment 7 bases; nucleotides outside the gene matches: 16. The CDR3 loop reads CAWTRAGLGSQNEQFF. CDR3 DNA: TGTGCCTGGACGCGGGCAGGACTAGGTTCTCAGAATGAGCAGTTCTTC.

CDR3: CASSWRGGYTF. As DNA, the CDR3 is TGTGCCAGCAGTTGGCGAGGGGGCTACACCTTC. This chain links TRBV6-5 with TRBJ1-2; D not certain. CDR3 length: 11 amino acids. The V end was cut by 4 bases, the J end by 8 bases, with 8 bases between. Looked up from germline, CDR1 is MNHEY and CDR2 is SVGAGI.

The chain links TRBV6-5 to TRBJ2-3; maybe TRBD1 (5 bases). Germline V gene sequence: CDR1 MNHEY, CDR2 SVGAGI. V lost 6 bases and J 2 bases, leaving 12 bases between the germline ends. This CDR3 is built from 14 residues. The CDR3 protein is CASRAGWVTDTQYF. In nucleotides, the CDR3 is TGTGCCAGCAGGGCAGGGTGGGTCACAGATACGCAGTATTTT.